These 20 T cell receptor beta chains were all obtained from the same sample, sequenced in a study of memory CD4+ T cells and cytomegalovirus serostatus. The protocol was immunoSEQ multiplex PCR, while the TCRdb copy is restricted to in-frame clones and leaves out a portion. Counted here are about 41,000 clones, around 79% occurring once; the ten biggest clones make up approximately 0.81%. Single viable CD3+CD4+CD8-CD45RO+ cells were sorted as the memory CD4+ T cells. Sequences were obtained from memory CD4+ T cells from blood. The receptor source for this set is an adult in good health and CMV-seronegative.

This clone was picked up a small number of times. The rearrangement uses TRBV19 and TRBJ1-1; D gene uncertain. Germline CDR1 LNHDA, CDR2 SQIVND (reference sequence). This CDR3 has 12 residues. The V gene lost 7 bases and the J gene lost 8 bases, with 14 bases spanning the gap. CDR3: CASMSGRAEAFF. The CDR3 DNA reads TGTGCCAGTATGAGCGGAAGGGCAGAAGCTTTCTTT.

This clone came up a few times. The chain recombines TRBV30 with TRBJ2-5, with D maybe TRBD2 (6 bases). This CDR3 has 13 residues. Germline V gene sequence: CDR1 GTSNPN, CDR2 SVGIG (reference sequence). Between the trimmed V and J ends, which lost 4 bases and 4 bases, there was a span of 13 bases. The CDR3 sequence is CAWTRRVRETQYF. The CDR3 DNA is TGTGCCTGGACTAGGAGGGTCCGAGAGACCCAGTACTTC. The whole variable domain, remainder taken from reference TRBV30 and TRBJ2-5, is SQTIHQWPATLVQPVGSPLSLECTVEGTSNPNLYWYRQAAGRGLQLLFYSVGIGQISSEVPQNLSASRPQDRQFILSSKKLLLSDSGFYLCAWTRRVRETQYFGPGTRLLVL.

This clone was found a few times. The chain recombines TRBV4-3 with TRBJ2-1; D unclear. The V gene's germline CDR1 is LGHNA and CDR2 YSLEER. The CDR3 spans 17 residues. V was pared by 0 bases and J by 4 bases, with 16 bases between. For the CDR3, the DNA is TGCGCCAGCAGCCAAGATATTCGGGCTACCTTTTACAATGAGCAGTTCTTC. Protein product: CASSQDIRATFYNEQFF.

The CDR3 loop is CASSERGRDYGYTF. DNA of the CDR3: TGTGCCAGCAGTGAACGAGGCAGAGACTATGGCTACACCTTC. The V call is TRBV6-1, the J call TRBJ1-2; D unclear. Germline V lookup: CDR1 MNHNS, CDR2 SASEGT. The V and J ends lost 2 bases and 3 bases respectively, with 10 bases between them. The CDR3 consists of 14 residues.

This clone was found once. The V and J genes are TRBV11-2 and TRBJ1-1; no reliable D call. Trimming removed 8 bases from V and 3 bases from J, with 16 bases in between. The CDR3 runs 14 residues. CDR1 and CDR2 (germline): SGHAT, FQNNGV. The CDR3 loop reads CASVRGYGDTEAFF. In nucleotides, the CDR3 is TGTGCCAGCGTAAGAGGGTATGGGGACACTGAAGCTTTCTTT.

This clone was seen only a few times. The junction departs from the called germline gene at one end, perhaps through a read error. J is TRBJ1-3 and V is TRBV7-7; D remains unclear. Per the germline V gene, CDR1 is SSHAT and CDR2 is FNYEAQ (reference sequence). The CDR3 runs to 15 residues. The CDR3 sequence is CASSPAIGSGNTIYF. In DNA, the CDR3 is TGTGCTAGCAGCCCGGCCATTGGTTCTGGAAACACCATATATTTT. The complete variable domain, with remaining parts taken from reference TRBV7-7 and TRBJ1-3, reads GAGVSQSPRYKVTKRGQDVTLRCDPISSHATLYWYQQALGQGPEFLTYFNYEAQPDKSGLPSDRFSAERPEGSISTLTIQRTEQRDSAMYRCASSPAIGSGNTIYFGEGSWLTVV.

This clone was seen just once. For the CDR3, the DNA is TGTGCCAGCAATCCCTGGACAGGGGATGGGTATGGCTACACCTTC. Its translation is CASNPWTGDGYGYTF. The chain couples TRBV21-1 to TRBJ1-2; the D segment call TRBD1 is taken from the table without a DNA check. TRBV21-1 is shown as a pseudogene. The CDR3 covers 15 residues.

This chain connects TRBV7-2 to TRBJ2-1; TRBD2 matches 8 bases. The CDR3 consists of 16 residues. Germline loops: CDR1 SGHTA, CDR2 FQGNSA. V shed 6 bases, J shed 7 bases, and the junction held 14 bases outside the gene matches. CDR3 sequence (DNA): TGTGCCAGCAGTTCACTGTTGGGGACTAGAAATAATGAGCAGTTCTTC. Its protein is CASSSLLGTRNNEQFF.

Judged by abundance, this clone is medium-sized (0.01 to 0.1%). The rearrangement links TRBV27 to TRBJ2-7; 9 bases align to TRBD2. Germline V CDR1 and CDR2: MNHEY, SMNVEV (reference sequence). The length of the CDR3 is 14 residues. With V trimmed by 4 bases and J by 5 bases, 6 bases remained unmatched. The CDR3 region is CASSSRRGGNEQYF. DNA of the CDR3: TGTGCCAGCAGTTCCCGGCGGGGGGGAAACGAGCAGTACTTC.

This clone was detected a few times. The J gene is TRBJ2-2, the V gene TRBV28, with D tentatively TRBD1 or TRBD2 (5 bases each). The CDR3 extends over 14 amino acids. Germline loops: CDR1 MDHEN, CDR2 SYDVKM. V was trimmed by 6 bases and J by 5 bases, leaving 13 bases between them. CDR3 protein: CASRGTLDTGELFF. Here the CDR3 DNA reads TGTGCCAGCAGGGGGACGCTGGATACCGGGGAGCTGTTTTTT. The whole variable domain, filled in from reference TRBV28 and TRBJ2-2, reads DVKVTQSSRYLVKRTGEKVFLECVQDMDHENMFWYRQDPGLGLRLIYFSYDVKMKEKGDIPEGYSVSREKKERFSLILESASTNQTSMYLCASRGTLDTGELFFGEGSRLTVL.

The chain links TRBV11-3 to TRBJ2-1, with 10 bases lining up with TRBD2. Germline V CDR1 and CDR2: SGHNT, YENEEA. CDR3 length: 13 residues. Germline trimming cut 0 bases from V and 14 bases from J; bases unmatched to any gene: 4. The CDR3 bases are TGTGCCAGCAGCTTAGAAGCGGGGGGGCCAAAGTTCTTC. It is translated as CASSLEAGGPKFF.

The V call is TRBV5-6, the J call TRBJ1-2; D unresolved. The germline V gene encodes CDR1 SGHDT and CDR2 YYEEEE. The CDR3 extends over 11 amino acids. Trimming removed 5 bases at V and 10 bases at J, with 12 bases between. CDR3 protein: CASRASSDYTF. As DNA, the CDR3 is TGTGCCAGCAGAGCCTCTTCGGACTACACCTTC.

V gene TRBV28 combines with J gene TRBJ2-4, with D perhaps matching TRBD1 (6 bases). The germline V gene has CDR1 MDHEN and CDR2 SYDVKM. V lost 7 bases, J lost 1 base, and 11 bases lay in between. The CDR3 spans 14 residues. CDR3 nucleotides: TGTGCCAGCATGGAGGACAGTGCCAAAAACATTCAGTACTTC. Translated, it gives CASMEDSAKNIQYF.

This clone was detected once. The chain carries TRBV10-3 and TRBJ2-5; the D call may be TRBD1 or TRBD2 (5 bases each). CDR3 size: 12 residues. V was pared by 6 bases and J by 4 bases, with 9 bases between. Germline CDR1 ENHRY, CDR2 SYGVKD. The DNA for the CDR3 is TGTGCCATCAGCTGGGACCGAGAGACCCAGTACTTC. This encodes CAISWDRETQYF.

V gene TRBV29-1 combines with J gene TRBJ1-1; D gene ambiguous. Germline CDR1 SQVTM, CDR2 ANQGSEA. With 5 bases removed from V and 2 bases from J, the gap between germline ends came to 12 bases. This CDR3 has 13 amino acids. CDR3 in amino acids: CSVRPQLNTEAFF. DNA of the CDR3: TGCAGCGTTCGCCCCCAGTTAAACACTGAAGCTTTCTTT.

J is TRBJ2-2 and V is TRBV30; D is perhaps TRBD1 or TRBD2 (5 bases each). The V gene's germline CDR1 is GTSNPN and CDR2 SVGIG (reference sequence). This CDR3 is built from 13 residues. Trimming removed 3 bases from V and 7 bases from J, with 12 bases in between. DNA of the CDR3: TGTGCCTGGAGAGTCTGGGGGAGCGGGGAGCTGTTTTTT. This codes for CAWRVWGSGELFF.

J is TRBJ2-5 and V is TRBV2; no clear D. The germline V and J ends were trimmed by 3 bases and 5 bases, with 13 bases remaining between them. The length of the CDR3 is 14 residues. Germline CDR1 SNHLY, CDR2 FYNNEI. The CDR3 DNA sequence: TGTGCCAGCAGTGATCGGAGCGTTTCGGAGACCCAGTACTTC. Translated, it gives CASSDRSVSETQYF.

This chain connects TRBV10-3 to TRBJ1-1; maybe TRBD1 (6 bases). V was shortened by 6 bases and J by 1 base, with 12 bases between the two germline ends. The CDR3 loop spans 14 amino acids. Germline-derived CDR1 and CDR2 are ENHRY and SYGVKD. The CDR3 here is CAISGSTGNTEAFF. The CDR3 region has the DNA TGTGCCATCAGCGGATCGACAGGGAACACTGAAGCTTTCTTT.

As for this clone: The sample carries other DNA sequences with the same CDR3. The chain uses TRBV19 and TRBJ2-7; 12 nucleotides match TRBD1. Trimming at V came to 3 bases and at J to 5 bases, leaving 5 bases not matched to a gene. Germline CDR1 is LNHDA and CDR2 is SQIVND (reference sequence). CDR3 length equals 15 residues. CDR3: CASSITGTGGNEQYF. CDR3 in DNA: TGTGCCAGTAGTATCACCGGGACAGGGGGCAACGAGCAGTACTTC.

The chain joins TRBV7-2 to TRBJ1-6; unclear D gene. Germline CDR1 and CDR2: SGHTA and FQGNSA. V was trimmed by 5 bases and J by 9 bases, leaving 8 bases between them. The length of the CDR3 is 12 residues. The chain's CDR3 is CASSHSRSPLHF. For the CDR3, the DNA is TGTGCCAGCAGCCATAGTCGTTCACCCCTCCACTTT.